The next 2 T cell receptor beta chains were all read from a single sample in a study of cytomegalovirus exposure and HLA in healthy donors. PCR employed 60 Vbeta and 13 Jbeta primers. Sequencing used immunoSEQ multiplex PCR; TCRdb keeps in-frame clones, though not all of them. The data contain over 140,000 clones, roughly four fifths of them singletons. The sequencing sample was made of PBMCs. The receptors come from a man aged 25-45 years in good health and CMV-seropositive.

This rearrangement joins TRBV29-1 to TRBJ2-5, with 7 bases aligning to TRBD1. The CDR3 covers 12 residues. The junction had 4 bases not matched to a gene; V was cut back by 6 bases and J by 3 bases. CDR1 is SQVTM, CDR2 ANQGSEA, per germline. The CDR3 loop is CSVDTGEETQYF. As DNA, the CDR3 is TGCAGCGTAGATACAGGGGAAGAGACCCAGTACTTC.

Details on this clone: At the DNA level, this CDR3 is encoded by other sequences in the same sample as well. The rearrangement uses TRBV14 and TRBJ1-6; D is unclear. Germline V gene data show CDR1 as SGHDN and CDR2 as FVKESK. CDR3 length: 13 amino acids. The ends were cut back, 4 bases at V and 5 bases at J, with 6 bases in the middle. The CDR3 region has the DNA TGTGCCAGCAGCCCTTCTCATAATTCACCCCTCCACTTT. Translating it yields CASSPSHNSPLHF.